The clone carrying this T cell receptor beta chain was seen at least ten times. This sample was included in a study of response to subunit inactivated influenza vaccine. Germline values: CDR1 SQVTM, CDR2 ANQGSEA. With 4 bases removed from V and 9 bases from J, the gap between germline ends came to 4 bases. The CDR3 is 9 residues long. TCRdb reprocessed the RT-PCR reads with MiXCR, giving one entry per CDR3 protein. The sample carries just under 550,000 distinct CDR3 sequences, 20% to 25% recorded once. This sample also appeared in a second study, on T cells expressing NK-cell markers. Per that paper: 5'RACE template switching with UMIs generated TCR beta cDNA. According to the study, TCR beta repertoires originated from sorted CD3+CD56+NKG2C+, CD3+CD56+NKG2C- and CD3+CD56-NKG2C+ T cells. Among CD8+ T cells from five or six donors, dominant NKG2C+ clonotypes accounted for roughly 1.0-8%. One observes that, in a handful of donors, these clonotypes were also the leading ones within the CD3+CD56-NKG2C+ fraction.

The rearrangement uses TRBV29-1 and TRBJ2-1; D unresolved. The sequence was collected from a man aged 50-60 years who received an inactivated influenza vaccine. This material consisted of CD4+ T cells sorted from PBMCs, taken roughly 12 days after vaccination. In DNA form, the CDR3 reads TGCAGCGTTGGTGGTGAGCAGTTCTTC. Residues: CSVGGEQFF.